The rows below give T cell receptor beta chains drawn from one sample of a study of regulatory T cells in long-lasting Graves disease. TCRdb reprocessed the multiplex PCR reads via MiXCR and lists one record per CDR3 protein. The sample contains over 400,000 distinct CDR3 sequences, around 13% of which appear only once. The same sample was also used in a study of T cells in Graves' hyperthyroidism and ophthalmopathy.

Sequencing used peripheral blood mononuclear cells (PBMCs), obtained at new diagnosis, from a patient treated with antithyroid drugs. Receptor source: a woman between 50 and 59 years old with Graves disease. Each CDR3 is given with its conserved first and last residue. The D gene is left open where the match is weak. Clone size is stated in some rows and not others, as once, few, many or a class when expanded.

D,J,size,V,DNA,CDR3
TRBD2,TRBJ2-1,many,TRBV28,TGTGCCAGCAGTTTATGGGGGACTAGCCCATACAATGAGCAGTTCTTC,CASSLWGTSPYNEQFF
NA,TRBJ2-7,NA,TRBV30,TGTGCCTGGAGCCCCCCGGGGGCGGGAACCTACGAGCAGTACTTC,CAWSPPGAGTYEQYF
NA,TRBJ2-4,many,TRBV28,TGTGCCAGCAGTTTAGGGGGGATCGGAAACATTCAGTACTTC,CASSLGGIGNIQYF
NA,TRBJ2-7,many,TRBV28,TGTGCCAGCAGCCCAACCACCGCGGGGCGTTGGGAGCAGTACTTC,CASSPTTAGRWEQYF
NA,TRBJ1-4,NA,TRBV18,TGTGCCAGCTCACAAACGGGACTGGGATCAACTAATGAAAAACTGTTTTTT,CASSQTGLGSTNEKLFF
NA,TRBJ2-7,NA,TRBV27,TGTGCCAGCAGCCTCTCTAGCGATACCTACGAGCAGTACTTC,CASSLSSDTYEQYF
NA,TRBJ2-1,NA,TRBV19,TGTGCCAGTAGTATATGGTTAGGGGGCGGGAGGTTGAACAATGAGCAGTTCTTC,CASSIWLGGGRLNNEQFF
NA,TRBJ2-7,NA,TRBV18,TGTGCCAGCTCACCCTCAGTCCAGGGGCCATACGAGCAGTACTTC,CASSPSVQGPYEQYF
TRBD2,TRBJ2-5,many,TRBV5-4,TGTGCCAGCAGCCCGGGTTGGGCGCTAGCGGAAGAGACCCAGTACTTC,CASSPGWALAEETQYF
NA,TRBJ2-7,many,TRBV28,TGTGCCAGCAGTCCCAGGGACACCCCTTACGAGCAGTACTTC,CASSPRDTPYEQYF
TRBD2,TRBJ2-5,NA,TRBV30,TGTGCCTGGAGTGTACTGGGACTAGCGGCTGAAGAGACCCAGTACTTC,CAWSVLGLAAEETQYF
NA,TRBJ2-7,many,TRBV5-1,TGCGCCAGCAGCTTGGACAGGGCGGGGGAGCAGTACTTC,CASSLDRAGEQYF
TRBD1,TRBJ1-5,many,TRBV6-1,TGTGCCAGCAGCCTAAGGGGACAGGGGTATCAGCCCCAGCATTTT,CASSLRGQGYQPQHF